These T cell receptor beta chains were read from a single sample in a study of cytomegalovirus exposure and HLA in healthy donors. Profiled with immunoSEQ multiplex PCR; TCRdb holds only in-frame clones, not every one. The sample holds roughly 60,000 clones. Sequenced material: PBMCs. The receptors were sampled from a woman between 18 and 29 years old in good health and CMV-seronegative. Each CDR3 is given with its conserved first and last residue. The order of the fields is D gene, V gene, J gene, CDR3 protein, CDR3 DNA. D genes are given only for firm matches.

d_gene: NA
v_gene: TRBV19
j_gene: TRBJ2-7
CDR3aa: CASSIVAQYEQYF
CDR3nt: TGTGCCAGTAGTATAGTAGCTCAGTACGAGCAGTACTTC

d_gene: TRBD1
v_gene: TRBV4-1
j_gene: TRBJ1-4
CDR3aa: CASSRGSGDRGEGKLFF
CDR3nt: TGCGCCAGCAGCCGTGGGAGTGGAGACAGGGGCGAAGGAAAACTGTTTTTT

d_gene: TRBD1
v_gene: TRBV6-6
j_gene: TRBJ1-1
CDR3aa: CASRTNRGRIPEAFF
CDR3nt: TGTGCCAGCAGAACTAACAGGGGCCGAATCCCTGAAGCTTTCTTT

d_gene: TRBD1
v_gene: TRBV29-1
j_gene: TRBJ1-2
CDR3aa: CSVEVGDRGRDGYTF
CDR3nt: TGCAGCGTTGAAGTTGGGGACAGGGGGAGGGATGGCTACACCTTC

d_gene: TRBD1
v_gene: TRBV5-5
j_gene: TRBJ1-1
CDR3aa: CASRGDRGQDTEAFF
CDR3nt: TGTGCCAGCAGGGGAGACAGGGGGCAGGACACTGAAGCTTTCTTT

d_gene: TRBD2
v_gene: TRBV5-4
j_gene: TRBJ2-7
CDR3aa: CASSFGRGGSYEQYF
CDR3nt: TGTGCCAGCAGCTTTGGTCGGGGGGGCTCCTACGAGCAGTACTTC

d_gene: TRBD1
v_gene: TRBV7-3
j_gene: TRBJ2-7
CDR3aa: CASSLDRAREQYF
CDR3nt: TGTGCCAGCAGCTTAGACAGGGCAAGGGAGCAGTACTTC

d_gene: TRBD2
v_gene: TRBV30
j_gene: TRBJ2-2
CDR3aa: CAWSALAGGTGELFF
CDR3nt: TGTGCCTGGAGTGCCCTAGCGGGGGGCACCGGGGAGCTGTTTTTT

d_gene: NA
v_gene: TRBV2
j_gene: TRBJ1-5
CDR3aa: CASTTGNRNQPQHF
CDR3nt: TGTGCCAGCACTACAGGGAATCGAAATCAGCCCCAGCATTTT

d_gene: TRBD2
v_gene: TRBV4-2
j_gene: TRBJ2-2
CDR3aa: CASSPGLAGAGTGELFF
CDR3nt: TGTGCCAGCAGCCCGGGACTAGCGGGGGCGGGCACCGGGGAGCTGTTTTTT

d_gene: NA
v_gene: TRBV5-1
j_gene: TRBJ2-7
CDR3aa: CASSPGSAYEQYF
CDR3nt: TGCGCCAGCAGCCCCGGGAGTGCTTACGAGCAGTACTTC

d_gene: TRBD1
v_gene: TRBV6-1
j_gene: TRBJ2-7
CDR3aa: CASSESSDRAGQYF
CDR3nt: TGTGCCAGCAGTGAATCTTCGGACAGGGCAGGGCAGTACTTC

d_gene: TRBD2
v_gene: TRBV6-5
j_gene: TRBJ2-1
CDR3aa: CASSYEAGAGGEQFF
CDR3nt: TGTGCCAGCAGTTACGAAGCGGGAGCTGGTGGCGAGCAGTTCTTC

d_gene: TRBD1
v_gene: TRBV6-1
j_gene: TRBJ1-2
CDR3aa: CASSEWTGYGYTF
CDR3nt: TGTGCCAGCAGTGAGTGGACAGGGTATGGCTACACCTTC

d_gene: NA
v_gene: TRBV19
j_gene: TRBJ1-5
CDR3aa: CASSVRTASNQPQHF
CDR3nt: TGTGCCAGTAGTGTTCGGACAGCCAGCAATCAGCCCCAGCATTTT

d_gene: NA
v_gene: TRBV13
j_gene: TRBJ2-2
CDR3aa: CASSVRGVIGELFF
CDR3nt: TGTGCCAGCAGCGTTCGCGGGGTTATCGGGGAGCTGTTTTTT

d_gene: NA
v_gene: TRBV7-7
j_gene: TRBJ2-5
CDR3aa: CASSLDAGAETQYF
CDR3nt: TGTGCTAGCAGCTTAGATGCAGGGGCGGAGACCCAGTACTTC

d_gene: TRBD2
v_gene: TRBV7-3
j_gene: TRBJ2-1
CDR3aa: CASSPRTSPNEQFF
CDR3nt: TGTGCCAGCAGCCCCCGGACTAGTCCCAATGAGCAGTTCTTC

d_gene: NA
v_gene: TRBV30
j_gene: TRBJ2-1
CDR3aa: CAWSPDVNEQFF
CDR3nt: TGTGCCTGGAGTCCAGATGTCAATGAGCAGTTCTTC

d_gene: TRBD1
v_gene: TRBV28
j_gene: TRBJ2-7
CDR3aa: CASSRPGTGAREQYF
CDR3nt: TGTGCCAGCAGTCGACCCGGGACAGGGGCGCGCGAGCAGTACTTC

d_gene: TRBD1
v_gene: TRBV11-2
j_gene: TRBJ2-4
CDR3aa: CASSLELDRVGNIQYF
CDR3nt: TGTGCCAGCAGCCTAGAATTGGACAGGGTAGGAAACATTCAGTACTTC

d_gene: NA
v_gene: TRBV5-1
j_gene: TRBJ1-2
CDR3aa: CASSIKAGDFYGYTF
CDR3nt: TGCGCCAGCAGCATCAAGGCGGGGGATTTCTATGGCTACACCTTC

d_gene: NA
v_gene: TRBV18
j_gene: TRBJ2-2
CDR3aa: CASSQTNTGELFF
CDR3nt: TGTGCCAGCTCACAGACTAACACCGGGGAGCTGTTTTTT

d_gene: NA
v_gene: TRBV7-9
j_gene: TRBJ1-2
CDR3aa: CASGNQAGNYGYTF
CDR3nt: TGTGCCAGCGGCAATCAAGCGGGGAACTATGGCTACACCTTC

d_gene: NA
v_gene: TRBV25-1
j_gene: TRBJ2-1
CDR3aa: CASRGGGGSYNEQFF
CDR3nt: TGTGCCAGCAGAGGCGGTGGCGGCTCCTACAATGAGCAGTTCTTC

d_gene: TRBD1
v_gene: TRBV28
j_gene: TRBJ1-1
CDR3aa: CASSPGAYLDRGYTEAFF
CDR3nt: TGTGCCAGCAGTCCGGGGGCCTACCTCGACAGGGGGTACACTGAAGCTTTCTTT

d_gene: TRBD1
v_gene: TRBV18
j_gene: TRBJ1-5
CDR3aa: CASSPGRQGTGEPQHF
CDR3nt: TGTGCCAGCTCACCAGGGAGACAGGGTACAGGGGAGCCCCAGCATTTT

d_gene: NA
v_gene: TRBV5-1
j_gene: TRBJ1-1
CDR3aa: CASSLGQGTYLNTEAFF
CDR3nt: TGCGCCAGCAGCTTGGGGCAGGGGACCTATTTGAACACTGAAGCTTTCTTT

d_gene: TRBD2
v_gene: TRBV11-3
j_gene: TRBJ2-7
CDR3aa: CASSLPGRVGEQYF
CDR3nt: TGTGCCAGCAGCTTACCTGGGAGGGTCGGCGAGCAGTACTTC

d_gene: NA
v_gene: TRBV28
j_gene: TRBJ1-2
CDR3aa: CASRGHTRNLDWTF
CDR3nt: TGTGCCAGCAGAGGTCACACCCGAAATCTCGACTGGACCTTC

d_gene: TRBD1
v_gene: TRBV9
j_gene: TRBJ1-4
CDR3aa: CASSVGQGDEKLFF
CDR3nt: TGTGCCAGCAGCGTAGGGCAGGGGGATGAAAAACTGTTTTTT

d_gene: NA
v_gene: TRBV14
j_gene: TRBJ1-2
CDR3aa: CASSQVSSGYGYTF
CDR3nt: TGTGCCAGCAGCCAAGTCAGTTCAGGGTATGGCTACACCTTC

d_gene: TRBD1
v_gene: TRBV30
j_gene: TRBJ1-2
CDR3aa: CAWSRQGLYGYTF
CDR3nt: TGTGCCTGGAGCAGACAGGGACTCTATGGCTACACCTTC

d_gene: TRBD1
v_gene: TRBV18
j_gene: TRBJ1-1
CDR3aa: CASSPLGQPDTEAFF
CDR3nt: TGTGCCAGCTCACCGTTGGGACAGCCTGACACTGAAGCTTTCTTT

d_gene: NA
v_gene: TRBV9
j_gene: TRBJ1-1
CDR3aa: CASSRGSTEAFF
CDR3nt: TGTGCCAGCAGCAGAGGGAGCACTGAAGCTTTCTTT

d_gene: TRBD1
v_gene: TRBV9
j_gene: TRBJ1-1
CDR3aa: CASSYEDRATEAFF
CDR3nt: TGTGCCAGCAGCTATGAGGACAGGGCCACTGAAGCTTTCTTT

d_gene: TRBD1
v_gene: TRBV19
j_gene: TRBJ1-2
CDR3aa: CASKKQGNYGYTF
CDR3nt: TGTGCCAGTAAGAAACAGGGGAACTATGGCTACACCTTC

d_gene: NA
v_gene: TRBV28
j_gene: TRBJ2-7
CDR3aa: CASSLAGASSYEQYF
CDR3nt: TGTGCCAGCAGTTTAGCAGGGGCGAGCTCCTACGAGCAGTACTTC

d_gene: NA
v_gene: TRBV27
j_gene: TRBJ1-5
CDR3aa: CASSFTGFTASNQPQHF
CDR3nt: TGTGCCAGCAGTTTCACAGGGTTCACCGCTAGCAATCAGCCCCAGCATTTT

d_gene: NA
v_gene: TRBV10-2
j_gene: TRBJ1-5
CDR3aa: CASSHGGQSQPQHF
CDR3nt: TGCGCCAGCTCCCACGGGGGTCAAAGTCAGCCCCAGCATTTT

d_gene: NA
v_gene: TRBV29-1
j_gene: TRBJ2-3
CDR3aa: CSVEGGAGKDTQYF
CDR3nt: TGCAGCGTTGAAGGGGGCGCAGGGAAGGATACGCAGTATTTT

d_gene: TRBD1
v_gene: TRBV9
j_gene: TRBJ2-3
CDR3aa: CASSVATGYADTQYF
CDR3nt: TGTGCCAGCAGCGTAGCGACAGGGTACGCAGATACGCAGTATTTT